This T cell receptor beta chain was recorded in a study of blood T cell repertoires in COVID-19. Study context: T cells, B-cell-depleted T cells, or PBMCs supplied cDNA or gDNA.

Recruited during active infection, patients (from Seattle) were subsequently followed longitudinally. V was cut by 8 bases and J by 10 bases, with 20 bases left in between. This CDR3 is 12 amino acids long. Germline loops: CDR1 SQVTM, CDR2 ANQGSEA. Source study methods: Amplifying reference gene primers gave estimates of nucleated cell counts. The data were produced by immunoSEQ multiplex PCR, yet TCRdb's version contains in-frame clones alone and is incomplete. The V and J calls and clone size are taken from that table; D and trimming were inferred from the DNA. The table includes approximately 200,000 clones, 94% detected once.

The rearrangement joins TRBV29-1 to TRBJ1-1; a weak D match, TRBD1 (5 bases). This TCR was recovered from a man aged 25-45 years with COVID-19, enrolled during active disease. Sequenced: peripheral blood. Written as DNA, the CDR3 is TGCAGCACCTCTGTGGGGGGGATTCCAGCTTTCTTT. It yields the protein CSTSVGGIPAFF.